The rows below give T cell receptor beta chains drawn from one sample of a study of blood T cells in healthy people across ages. MiXCR, run by TCRdb on the 5' RACE reads, gives a single entry per CDR3 protein. The table records just over 800,000 distinct CDR3 sequences, around 68% of them present only once. Sequenced: blood. These receptors all come from a man aged 30 to 39 in good health. Both conserved end residues are part of each CDR3. D genes are given only for firm matches. The size field is filled for only some rows; it gives once, few, many or a size class.

clone_size,j_call,v_call,cdr3_length,d_call,cdr3_aa,cdr3_nt
-,TRBJ2-1,TRBV2,15,TRBD2,CASSEEAGGLNEQFF,TGTGCCAGCAGTGAAGAGGCGGGGGGGCTCAATGAGCAGTTCTTC
-,TRBJ1-5,TRBV3-1,15,-,CASSQDGGTHQPQHF,TGTGCCAGCAGCCAAGATGGGGGCACCCATCAGCCCCAGCATTTT
-,TRBJ2-5,TRBV6-1,12,-,CASRINTGEQYF,TGTGCCAGCAGGATTAATACAGGAGAGCAGTACTTC
-,TRBJ2-1,TRBV7-2,17,TRBD2,CASSLTPEAGAYNEQFF,TGTGCCAGCAGCTTAACCCCAGAAGCGGGGGCTTACAATGAGCAGTTCTTC
-,TRBJ1-5,TRBV6-2/TRBV6-3,16,TRBD1,CASSRDRGHSNQPQHF,TGTGCCAGCAGCCGGGACAGGGGACATAGCAATCAGCCCCAGCATTTT
-,TRBJ2-1,TRBV9,14,TRBD2,CASSVASGGPEQFF,TGTGCCAGCAGCGTAGCCAGCGGGGGGCCCGAGCAGTTCTTC
-,TRBJ1-5,TRBV20-1,16,-,CSAREGGGAALQPQHF,TGCAGTGCTAGAGAGGGAGGAGGGGCGGCCCTCCAGCCCCAGCATTTT
-,TRBJ2-1,TRBV6-2/TRBV6-3,16,-,CASSYSGAASYNEQFF,TGTGCCAGCAGTTACTCGGGGGCCGCCTCCTACAATGAGCAGTTCTTC
once,TRBJ2-4,TRBV2,14,-,CASSETENKNIQYF,TGTGCCAGCAGTGAGACAGAGAACAAAAACATTCAGTACTTC
-,TRBJ1-2,TRBV5-4,14,-,CASSFKVDNYGYTF,TGTGCCAGCAGCTTTAAAGTGGATAACTATGGCTACACCTTC
few,TRBJ1-2,TRBV5-1,15,-,CASSLLGEGGYGYTF,TGCGCCAGCAGCTTGCTTGGGGAAGGGGGCTATGGCTACACCTTC
few,TRBJ2-7,TRBV13,12,-,CASSSQGTEQYF,TGTGCCAGCAGCTCCCAGGGCACCGAGCAGTACTTC
-,TRBJ2-7,TRBV4-3,15,TRBD2,CASSHAREGVYEQYF,TGCGCCAGCAGCCACGCCCGGGAGGGCGTCTACGAGCAGTACTTC
-,TRBJ2-3,TRBV6-1,13,-,CASLQGGADTQYF,TGTGCCAGCCTACAGGGGGGGGCAGATACGCAGTATTTT
few,TRBJ2-1,TRBV27,14,-,CASRWGSSYNEQFF,TGTGCCAGCAGATGGGGGAGCTCCTACAATGAGCAGTTCTTC
few,TRBJ2-1,TRBV9,13,-,CASSVGVTDRQFF,TGTGCCAGCAGCGTGGGAGTTACCGACCGGCAGTTCTTC
few,TRBJ1-5,TRBV15,17,-,CATSRVFGGARDQPQHF,TGTGCCACCAGCAGAGTCTTTGGAGGGGCGCGGGATCAGCCCCAGCATTTT
-,TRBJ1-2,TRBV16,15,-,CASSQSTGAHDGYTF,TGTGCCAGCAGCCAATCCACTGGGGCCCACGATGGCTACACCTTC
-,TRBJ2-1,TRBV13,15,TRBD2,CASSLPGTSGDEQFF,TGTGCCAGCAGCTTACCGGGGACTAGCGGAGATGAGCAGTTCTTC
-,TRBJ1-1,TRBV5-1,15,-,CASSLDGDGVTEAFF,TGCGCCAGCAGCTTGGATGGGGACGGGGTCACTGAAGCTTTCTTT